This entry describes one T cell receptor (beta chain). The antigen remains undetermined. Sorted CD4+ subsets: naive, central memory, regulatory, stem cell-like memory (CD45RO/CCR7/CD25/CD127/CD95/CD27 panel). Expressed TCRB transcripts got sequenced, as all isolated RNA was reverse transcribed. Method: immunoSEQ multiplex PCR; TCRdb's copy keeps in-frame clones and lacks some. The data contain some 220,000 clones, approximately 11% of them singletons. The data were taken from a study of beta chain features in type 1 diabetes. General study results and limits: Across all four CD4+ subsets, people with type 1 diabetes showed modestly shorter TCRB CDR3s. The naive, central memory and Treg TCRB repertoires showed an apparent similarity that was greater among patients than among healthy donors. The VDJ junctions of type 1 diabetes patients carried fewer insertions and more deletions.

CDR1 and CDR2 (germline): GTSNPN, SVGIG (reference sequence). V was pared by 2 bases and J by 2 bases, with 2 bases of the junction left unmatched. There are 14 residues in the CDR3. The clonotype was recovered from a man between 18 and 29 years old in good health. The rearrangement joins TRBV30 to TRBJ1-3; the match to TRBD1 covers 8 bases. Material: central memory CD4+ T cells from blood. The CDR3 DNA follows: TGTGCCTGGAGTCTACAGGGGGCTGGAAACACCATATATTTT. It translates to CAWSLQGAGNTIYF.